This paragraph reports one T cell receptor beta chain. Just one base apart from a much larger clone, this may be a read error. These data come from a study of molecular identifiers for immune sequencing clone quantification. The authors built bulk TCR libraries by previously described methods with listed TCR primers. One entry per CDR3 protein results from TCRdb running MiXCR on the PCR reads. Of 300,000 to 400,000 distinct CDR3 sequences listed, 20% to 25% are singletons. Germline lookup yields CDR1 SGHDT and CDR2 YYEEEE. The CDR3 runs 15 residues. The source of this sequence is a human donor in good health. Some libraries in this study had Jurkat cell RNA spiked in. The genes are TRBV5-6 and TRBJ2-7, with 7 bases fitting TRBD1. Sequenced material: naive CD8+ T cells from blood, with Jurkat cell RNA spiked in. Subset specified: FACS-sorted CD8+CD4-CCR7+CD45RA+ naive T cells. CDR3 sequence reads: CAGSYGTAPSYEQYF. The CDR3 DNA reads TGTGCCGGCAGCTATGGGACAGCCCCTTCCTACGAGCAGTACTTC.